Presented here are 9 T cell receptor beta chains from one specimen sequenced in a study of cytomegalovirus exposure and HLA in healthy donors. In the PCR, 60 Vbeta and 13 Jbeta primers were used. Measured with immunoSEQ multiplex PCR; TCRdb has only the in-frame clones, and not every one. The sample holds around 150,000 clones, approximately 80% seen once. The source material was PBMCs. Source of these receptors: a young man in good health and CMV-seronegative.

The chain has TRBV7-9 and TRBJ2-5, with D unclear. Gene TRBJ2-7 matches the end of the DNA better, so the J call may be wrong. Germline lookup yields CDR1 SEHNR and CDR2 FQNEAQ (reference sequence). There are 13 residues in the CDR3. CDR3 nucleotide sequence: TGTGCCAGCAGCTTAAAGAGTACCCACGAGCAGTACTTC. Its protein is CASSLKSTHEQYF.

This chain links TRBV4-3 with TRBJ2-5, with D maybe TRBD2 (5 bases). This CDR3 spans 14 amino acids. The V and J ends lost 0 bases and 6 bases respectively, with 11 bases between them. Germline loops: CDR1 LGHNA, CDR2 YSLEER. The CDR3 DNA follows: TGCGCCAGCAGCCAAGATCAGGTCGGGAAGACCCAGTACTTC. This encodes CASSQDQVGKTQYF.

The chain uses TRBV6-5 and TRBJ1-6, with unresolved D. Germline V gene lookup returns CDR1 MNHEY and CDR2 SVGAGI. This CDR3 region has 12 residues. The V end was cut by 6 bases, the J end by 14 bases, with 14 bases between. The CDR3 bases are TGTGCCAGCAGCTCGCCCCCTTCGGCCCTCCACTTT. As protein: CASSSPPSALHF.

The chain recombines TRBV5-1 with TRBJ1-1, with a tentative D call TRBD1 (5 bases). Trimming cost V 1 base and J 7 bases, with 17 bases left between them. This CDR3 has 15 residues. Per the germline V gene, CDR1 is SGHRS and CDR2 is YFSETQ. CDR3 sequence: CASSLYPGGQDEAFF. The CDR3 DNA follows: TGCGCCAGCAGCTTGTATCCGGGGGGTCAGGATGAAGCTTTCTTT. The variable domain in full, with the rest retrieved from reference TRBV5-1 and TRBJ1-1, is KAGVTQTPRYLIKTRGQQVTLSCSPISGHRSVSWYQQTPGQGLQFLFEYFSETQRNKGNFPGRFSGRQFSNSRSEMNVSTLELGDSALYLCASSLYPGGQDEAFFGQGTRLTVV.

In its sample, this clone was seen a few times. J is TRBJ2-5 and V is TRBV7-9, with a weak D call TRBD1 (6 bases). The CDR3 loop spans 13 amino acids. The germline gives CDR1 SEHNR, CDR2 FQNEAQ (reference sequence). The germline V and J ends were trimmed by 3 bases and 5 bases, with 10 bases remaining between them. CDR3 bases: TGTGCCAGCAGCTTGCGTCAGGGGGAGACCCAGTACTTC. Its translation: CASSLRQGETQYF.

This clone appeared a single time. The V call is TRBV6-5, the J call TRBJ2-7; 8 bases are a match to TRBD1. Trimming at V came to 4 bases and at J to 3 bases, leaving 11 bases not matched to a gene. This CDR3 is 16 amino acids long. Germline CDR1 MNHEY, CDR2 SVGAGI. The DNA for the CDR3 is TGTGCCAGCAGTTCCCGGAGACAGGGGCGTTTCTACGAGCAGTACTTC. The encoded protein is CASSSRRQGRFYEQYF.

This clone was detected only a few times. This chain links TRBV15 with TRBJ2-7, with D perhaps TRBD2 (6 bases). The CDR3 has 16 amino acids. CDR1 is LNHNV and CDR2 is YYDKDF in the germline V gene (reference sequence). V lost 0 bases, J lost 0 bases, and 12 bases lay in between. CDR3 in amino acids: CATSREGGFSSYEQYF. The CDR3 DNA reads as TGTGCCACCAGCAGAGAGGGGGGTTTTAGCTCCTACGAGCAGTACTTC.

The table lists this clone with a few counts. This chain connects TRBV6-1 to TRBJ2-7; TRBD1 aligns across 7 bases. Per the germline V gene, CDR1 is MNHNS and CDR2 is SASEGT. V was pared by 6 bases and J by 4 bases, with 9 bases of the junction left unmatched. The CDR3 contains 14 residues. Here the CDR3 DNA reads TGTGCCAGCAGGGGGACAGTACCTAAATACGAGCAGTACTTC. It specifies CASRGTVPKYEQYF.

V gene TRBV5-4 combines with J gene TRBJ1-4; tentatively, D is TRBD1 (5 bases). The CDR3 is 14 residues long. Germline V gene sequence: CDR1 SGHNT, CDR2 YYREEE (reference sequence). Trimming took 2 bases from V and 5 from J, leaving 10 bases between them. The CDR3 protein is CASSFAGLNEKLFF. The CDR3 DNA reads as TGTGCCAGCAGCTTTGCAGGGTTGAATGAAAAACTGTTTTTT.